The following is a TCR beta chain sequence with its context. The data stem from a study of blood T cell repertoires in COVID-19. Overall study: Sample material is recorded as cDNA or gDNA derived from T cells, B-cell-depleted T cells, or PBMCs.

The assay was immunoSEQ multiplex PCR, and TCRdb's table has in-frame clones only and misses some. The sample lists some 280,000 clones, approximately 91% occurring once. Germline CDR1 and CDR2: LGHDT and YNNKEL (reference sequence). The V and J ends lost 9 bases and 3 bases, in that order; junction bases with no gene match: 4. The CDR3 has 13 amino acids. The specimen sequenced was peripheral blood. The clonotype originates from a woman in her sixties or seventies with acute or convalescent COVID-19. This rearrangement joins TRBV3-1 (or the pseudogene TRBV3-2) to TRBJ1-5; TRBD1 agrees at 8 bases. The CDR3 loop is CASATGDNQPQHF. As DNA, the CDR3 is TGTGCCAGTGCGACAGGGGACAATCAGCCCCAGCATTTT.